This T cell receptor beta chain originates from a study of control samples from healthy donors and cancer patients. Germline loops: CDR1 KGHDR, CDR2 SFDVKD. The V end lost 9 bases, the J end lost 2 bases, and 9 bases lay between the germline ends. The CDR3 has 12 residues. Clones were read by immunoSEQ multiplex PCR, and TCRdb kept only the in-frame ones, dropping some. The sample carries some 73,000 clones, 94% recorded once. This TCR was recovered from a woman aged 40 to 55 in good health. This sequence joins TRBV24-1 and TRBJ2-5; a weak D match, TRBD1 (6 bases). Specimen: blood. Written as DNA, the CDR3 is TGTGCCACCTCAGGGGCTCAAGAGACCCAGTACTTC. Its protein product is CATSGAQETQYF.